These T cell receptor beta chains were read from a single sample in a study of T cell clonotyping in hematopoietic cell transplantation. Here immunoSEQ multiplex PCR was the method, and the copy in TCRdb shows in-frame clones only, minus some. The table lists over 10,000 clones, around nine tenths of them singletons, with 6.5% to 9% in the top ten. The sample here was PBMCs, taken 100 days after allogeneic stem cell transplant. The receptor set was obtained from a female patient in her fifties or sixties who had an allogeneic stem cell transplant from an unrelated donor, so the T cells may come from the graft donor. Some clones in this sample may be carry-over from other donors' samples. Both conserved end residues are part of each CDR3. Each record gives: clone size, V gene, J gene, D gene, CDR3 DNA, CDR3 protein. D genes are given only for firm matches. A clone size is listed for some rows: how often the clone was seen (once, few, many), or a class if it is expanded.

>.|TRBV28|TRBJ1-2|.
TGTGCCAGCAAGTTTAACTATGGCTACACCTTC
CASKFNYGYTF
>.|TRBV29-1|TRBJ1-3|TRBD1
TGCAGCGTTGTAACGACAGGGACTGGAAACACCATATATTTT
CSVVTTGTGNTIYF
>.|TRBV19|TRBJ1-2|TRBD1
TGTGCCAGTAGTGGAACAGGGGAGGCCTATGGCTACACCTTC
CASSGTGEAYGYTF
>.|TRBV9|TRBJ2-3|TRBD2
TGTGCCAGCAGCGTAGGAAGCGGGGGTTGGGTAGATACGCAGTATTTT
CASSVGSGGWVDTQYF
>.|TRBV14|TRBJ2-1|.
TGTGCCAGCACCCCGCTGGGCGGGCCGGGAAATGAGCAGTTCTTC
CASTPLGGPGNEQFF
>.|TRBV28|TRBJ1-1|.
TGTGCCAGCAGTTTATTAGGTTCTAGGTACACTGAAGCTTTCTTT
CASSLLGSRYTEAFF
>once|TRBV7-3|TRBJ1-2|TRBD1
TGTGCCAGCAGCCAGACAGGGTTAGAGGGGTATGGCTACACCTTC
CASSQTGLEGYGYTF
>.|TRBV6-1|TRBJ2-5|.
TGTGCCAGCAGTGAATCTGGTGGACTAAAGACCCAGTACTTC
CASSESGGLKTQYF
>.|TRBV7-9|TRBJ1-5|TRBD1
TGTGCCAGCAGCCCTCAGACAGGGGCCATCAATCAGCCCCAGCATTTT
CASSPQTGAINQPQHF
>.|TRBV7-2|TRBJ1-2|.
TGTGCCAGCAGCTTATTAGTTAACTATGGCTACACCTTC
CASSLLVNYGYTF
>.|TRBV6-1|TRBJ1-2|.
TGTGCCAGCAGTGATAGGCTACGGGACCCCGAACCCCCTAACTATGGCTACACCTTC
CASSDRLRDPEPPNYGYTF
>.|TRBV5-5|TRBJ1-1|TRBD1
TGTGCCAGCAGCTTCCGGGACAGGGGGATCACTGAAGCTTTCTTT
CASSFRDRGITEAFF
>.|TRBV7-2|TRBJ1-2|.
TGTGCCAGCAGCCAAGAGGGGCTGTTCAACTATGGCTACACCTTC
CASSQEGLFNYGYTF
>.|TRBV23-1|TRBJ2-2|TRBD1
TGCGCCAGCATCTCGGGACAGGGGGCTGGGGCCACCGGGGAGCTGTTTTTT
CASISGQGAGATGELFF
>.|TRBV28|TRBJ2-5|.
TGTGCCAGCAATTCAGGACAGACCATCGGGGAGACCCAGTACTTC
CASNSGQTIGETQYF
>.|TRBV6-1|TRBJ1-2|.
TGTGCCAGCAACACCGGGACATTCTACTATGGCTACACCTTC
CASNTGTFYYGYTF
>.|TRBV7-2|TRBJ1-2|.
TGTGCCAGCAGCTTAAGGGAGGGGCTCGGAAATGGCTACACCTTC
CASSLREGLGNGYTF
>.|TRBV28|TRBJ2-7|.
TGTGCCAGCAGTTTATTGGGGGGCGATCTTTACGAGCAGTACTTC
CASSLLGGDLYEQYF
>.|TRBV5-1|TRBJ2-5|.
TGCGCCAGCAGCAACTCCTGGGGGGCGCAAGAGACCCAGTACTTC
CASSNSWGAQETQYF
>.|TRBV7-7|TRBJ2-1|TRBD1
TGTGCTAGCTCAGAACAGGGGGCGCTGAGTGGGCAGTTCTTC
CASSEQGALSGQFF
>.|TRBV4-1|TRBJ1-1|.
TGCGCCAGCAGCCAAGGTGGGTTCTTCACACCCGAGAACACTGAAGCTTTCTTT
CASSQGGFFTPENTEAFF
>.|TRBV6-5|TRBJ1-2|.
TGTGCCAGCAGTTACTCCCACAGGAACTATGGCTACACCTTC
CASSYSHRNYGYTF
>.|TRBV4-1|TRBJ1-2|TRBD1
TGCGCCAGCAGCCAAGCCCGGGGACAGGGCGGCGGCTACACCTTC
CASSQARGQGGGYTF
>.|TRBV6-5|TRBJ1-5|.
TGTGCCAGCAGATCGGGACGGAAAAATCAGCCCCAGCATTTT
CASRSGRKNQPQHF
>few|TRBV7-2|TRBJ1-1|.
TGTGCCAGCAGCCCCCCGCCAAGGAACACTGAAGCTTTCTTT
CASSPPPRNTEAFF
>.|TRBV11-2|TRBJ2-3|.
TGTGCCAGCAGCTCAAACTTCCGCGCGCAGTATTTT
CASSSNFRAQYF
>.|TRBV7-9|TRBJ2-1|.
TGTGCCAGCAGCACCGTAGCGGTTTCCTACAATGAGCAGTTCTTC
CASSTVAVSYNEQFF
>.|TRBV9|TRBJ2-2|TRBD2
TGTGCCAGCAGCCCTCGGACTAGCGGGAGAGTAGCCGGGGAGCTGTTTTTT
CASSPRTSGRVAGELFF
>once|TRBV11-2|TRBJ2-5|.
TGTGCCAGCAGCCCCGGGACCCTCCCAGAGACCCAGTACTTC
CASSPGTLPETQYF
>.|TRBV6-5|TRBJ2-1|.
TGTGCCAGCAGGGACTGGAAGAATGAGCAGTTCTTC
CASRDWKNEQFF
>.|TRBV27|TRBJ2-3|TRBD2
TGTGCCAGCAGTTTACTAGCGGGAGCTAGCACAGATACGCAGTATTTT
CASSLLAGASTDTQYF
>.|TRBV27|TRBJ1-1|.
TGTGCCAGCAGTCTTACTACAGGGAAAGGCACTGAAGCTTTCTTT
CASSLTTGKGTEAFF
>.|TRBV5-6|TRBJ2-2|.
TGTGCCAGCAGCTGGAGTTCCGGGGAGCTGTTTTTT
CASSWSSGELFF
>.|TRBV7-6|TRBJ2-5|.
TGTGCCAGCAGCCATACGGAGACCCAGTACTTC
CASSHTETQYF
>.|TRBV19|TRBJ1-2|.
TGTGCCAGTAGTCGCCAGGGCCCCAACTATGGCTACACCTTC
CASSRQGPNYGYTF
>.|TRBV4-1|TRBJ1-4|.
TGCGCCAGCAGCCTGACAGAAACTAATGAAAAACTGTTTTTT
CASSLTETNEKLFF
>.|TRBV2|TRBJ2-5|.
TGTGCCAGCAGTGAACAGAAAGAGACCCAGTACTTC
CASSEQKETQYF
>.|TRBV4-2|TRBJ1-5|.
TGTGCCAGCAGCCAACCCCGGGATCAGCCCCAGCATTTT
CASSQPRDQPQHF
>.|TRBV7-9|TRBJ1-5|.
TGTGCCAGCAGCTTAGACTACGGGGGAAGCAATCAGCCCCAGCATTTT
CASSLDYGGSNQPQHF
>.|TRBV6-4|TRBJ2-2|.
TGTGCCAGCAGTGACTCAGGTTCAGGGAGCACCGGGGAGCTGTTTTTT
CASSDSGSGSTGELFF
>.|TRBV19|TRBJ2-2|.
TGTGCCAGTAGTCTGGAACAGTACACCGGGGAGCTGTTTTTT
CASSLEQYTGELFF
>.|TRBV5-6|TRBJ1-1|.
TGTGCCAGCAGCCTGATCAGCCAGGGAACCACTGAAGCTTTCTTT
CASSLISQGTTEAFF
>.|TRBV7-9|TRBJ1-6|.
TGTGCCAGCAGCTTTAAGGACGTCTCCTCCCGCTCACCCCTCCACTTT
CASSFKDVSSRSPLHF
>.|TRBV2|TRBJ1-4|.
TGTGCCAGCACGGTAGGGGCAGAGAAGAATGAAAAACTGTTTTTT
CASTVGAEKNEKLFF
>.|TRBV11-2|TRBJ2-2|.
TGTGCCAGCAGCCTCAGGTTCGGCGGGGAGCTGTTTTTT
CASSLRFGGELFF
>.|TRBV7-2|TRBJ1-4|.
TGTGCCAGCAGCGTGAACCGGGGATCTAATGAAAAACTGTTTTTT
CASSVNRGSNEKLFF
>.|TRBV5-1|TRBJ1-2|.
TGCGCCAGCAGCCTAGAGGAGCGACAAGGGGCCGGCGGCTACACCTTC
CASSLEERQGAGGYTF